This T cell receptor beta chain was obtained from a study of blood T cells in healthy people across ages. Next came a second PCR, run for about 7 to 11 cycles, which used a sample-barcoded 5' primer along with a J-beta primer mix. Each cDNA molecule was tagged by a template-switch adaptor with 12 random nucleotides. MiXCR was run by TCRdb on the 5' RACE reads, yielding one entry per CDR3 protein. The repertoire holds about 750,000 distinct CDR3 sequences, around half seen once, with about 42% in the top ten. Isolation yielded PBMCs, at least 6 million per sample, in every case. The CDR3 has 12 amino acids. The ends were cut back, 2 bases at V and 14 bases at J, with 17 bases in the middle. Germline-derived CDR1 and CDR2 are GTSNPN and SVGIG (reference sequence).

This TCR derives from an older man in good health. The sample was blood. The chain couples TRBV30 to TRBJ2-3; either TRBD1 or TRBD2 may supply D (6 bases each). The chain's CDR3 is CAWSPGGGYAYF. In DNA form, the CDR3 reads TGTGCCTGGAGTCCAGGAGGGGGATACGCGTATTTT. Full variable domain (remainder filled in from reference TRBV30 and TRBJ2-3): SQTIHQWPATLVQPVGSPLSLECTVEGTSNPNLYWYRQAAGRGLQLLFYSVGIGQISSEVPQNLSASRPQDRQFILSSKKLLLSDSGFYLCAWSPGGGYAYFGPGTRLTVL.